What follows are 8 T cell receptor beta chains derived from one specimen sequenced in a study of shared T cell receptors in the human thymus. Libraries were prepared by immunoSEQ multiplex PCR; TCRdb keeps only in-frame clonotypes and omits some of them. The profile shows some 720,000 clones, 88% of them singletons. This same sample was also part of a study on human thymus T cells.

The specimen was thymocytes. The source is a boy in the first two years of life with a congenital heart defect.

V and J are TRBV19 and TRBJ2-3, with 11 bases identical to TRBD2. This CDR3 is built from 18 residues. The V segment lost 3 bases and the J segment 0 bases; nucleotides outside the gene matches: 8. CDR1 is LNHDA, CDR2 SQIVND, per germline (reference sequence). The CDR3 is CASSIRPRLAGSTDTQYF. In DNA, the CDR3 is TGTGCCAGTAGTATCCGCCCTAGACTAGCGGGGAGCACAGATACGCAGTATTTT.

J is TRBJ2-3 and V is TRBV2, with D possibly being TRBD2 (6 bases). Germline-derived CDR1 and CDR2 are SNHLY and FYNNEI. The CDR3 is 14 amino acids. The V and J ends lost 11 bases and 1 base respectively, with 16 bases between them. The CDR3, as DNA: TGTGCCGGGTTATGGGCTAGCGGCACAGATACGCAGTATTTT. Translated, it gives CAGLWASGTDTQYF.

CDR3 amino acids: CASSLAGRAKNIQYF. As DNA, the CDR3 is TGTGCCAGCAGTCTAGCGGGTAGAGCCAAAAACATTCAGTACTTC. The V and J genes are TRBV6-1 and TRBJ2-4; TRBD2 agrees at 8 bases. Germline V gene lookup returns CDR1 MNHNS and CDR2 SASEGT. The CDR3 runs to 15 residues. V gave up 5 bases and J gave up 0 bases; unmatched junction bases: 3.

This rearrangement joins TRBV19 to TRBJ1-2, with 9 bases identical to TRBD1. The CDR3 loop spans 17 amino acids. CDR1 LNHDA and CDR2 SQIVND come from the germline V gene (reference sequence). With 3 bases clipped from V and 1 base from J, the junction kept 9 bases outside the gene matches. The CDR3 nucleotides are TGTGCCAGTAGTATCCGGGACAGGGAAGGATGTAACTATGGCTACACCTTC. Translation gives CASSIRDREGCNYGYTF.

The chain has TRBV19 and TRBJ2-1, with 8 bases fitting TRBD2. This CDR3 comprises 14 residues. Germline V gene lookup returns CDR1 LNHDA and CDR2 SQIVND (reference sequence). Trimming took 1 base from V and 8 from J; bases not matched to a gene: 4. The CDR3 nucleotides read TGTGCCAGTAGTATAGGGACTAGCCGCCATGAGCAGTTCTTC. It yields the protein CASSIGTSRHEQFF.

This rearrangement joins TRBV7-6 to TRBJ2-3, with 10 bases that match TRBD2. CDR3 size: 16 residues. Per the germline V gene, CDR1 is SGHVS and CDR2 is FNYEAQ. V lost 4 bases to trimming and J lost 4 bases; unmatched junction nucleotides: 8. Here the CDR3 reads CASSSRLAGAADTQYF. The CDR3 DNA reads TGTGCCAGCAGCTCGCGCCTAGCGGGAGCAGCAGATACGCAGTATTTT.

The chain employs TRBV7-9 and TRBJ2-1; 11 nucleotides line up with TRBD2. V shed 5 bases, J shed 3 bases, and the junction held 0 bases outside the gene matches. CDR3 length equals 14 residues. Germline V lookup: CDR1 SEHNR, CDR2 FQNEAQ (reference sequence). The CDR3 nucleotides read TGTGCCAGCAGCACTAGCGGGGGCTACAATGAGCAGTTCTTC. This gives the protein CASSTSGGYNEQFF.

The chain joins TRBV27 to TRBJ2-2, with 12 positions matching TRBD2. CDR3 length: 16 amino acids. Per germline, CDR1 MNHEY and CDR2 SMNVEV (reference sequence). Trimming took 6 bases from V and 7 from J; bases not matched to a gene: 9. The CDR3 DNA reads TGTGCCAGCAGACCTCGACTAGCGGGAGACGGCGGGGAGCTGTTTTTT. Protein product: CASRPRLAGDGGELFF.